The TCR beta chain described here comes from a study of blood T cells in healthy people across ages. Study outcomes and limitations: Samples with more naive T cells showed higher observed beta diversity. Roughly linear declines in TCR beta diversity per million T cells occurred with age.

Using a J-beta primer mix together with a sample-barcoded 5' primer, a second PCR was run for roughly 6 to 12 cycles. TCRdb re-analysed the 5' RACE reads in MiXCR, keeping a single row per CDR3 protein. Among 1,800,000 or so distinct CDR3 sequences listed, approximately 40% were seen once. A remark on this clonotype: The antigen remains undetermined.

Between the trimmed V and J ends, which lost 0 bases and 0 bases, there was a span of 12 bases. The CDR3 totals 16 residues. Germline values: CDR1 MNHEY, CDR2 SVGEGT. Each sample had at least 7 million PBMCs isolated. Total RNA extracted from each sample amounted to at least 6 micrograms. The source material was blood. The source of this sequence is a human donor in good health. V is TRBV6-2 or TRBV6-3 and J is TRBJ2-7; D is uncertain. CDR3 protein: CASSYSSQEPSYEQYF. DNA of the CDR3: TGTGCCAGCAGTTACTCGTCTCAGGAGCCCTCCTACGAGCAGTACTTC.